The 30 T cell receptor beta chains in this list originate from one sample, sequenced in a study of shared clonotypes between healthy human individuals. Method: immunoSEQ multiplex PCR; TCRdb's copy keeps in-frame clones and lacks some. The sample has over 95,000 clones; around 66% are singletons. The sample comprised memory CD8+ T cells sorted from blood. Subset noted: CD45RO+ cells pooled with CCR7-negative TemRA cells. The source is a woman under 40 in good health.

The V and J genes are TRBV25-1 and TRBJ2-3; tentative D call: TRBD1 (6 bases). The germline V and J ends were trimmed by 7 bases and 0 bases, with 11 bases remaining between them. The CDR3 loop spans 14 amino acids. Germline assignment: CDR1 MGHDK and CDR2 SYGVNS. The CDR3 bases are TGTGCCAGCATAGGGACATCTAGCACAGATACGCAGTATTTT. It translates to CASIGTSSTDTQYF. Full variable domain (missing parts from reference TRBV25-1 and TRBJ2-3): EADIYQTPRYLVIGTGKKITLECSQTMGHDKMYWYQQDPGMELHLIHYSYGVNSTEKGDLSSESTVSRIRTEHFPLTLESARPSHTSQYLCASIGTSSTDTQYFGPGTRLTVL.

In the case of this clone: A clone one base away is much larger, so this may be a read error. The rearrangement uses TRBV27 and TRBJ2-2; the match to TRBD2 covers 12 bases. This CDR3 spans 15 amino acids. Trimming removed 6 bases from V and 5 bases from J; junction bases left unmatched: 4. Germline V gene lookup returns CDR1 MNHEY and CDR2 SMNVEV (reference sequence). This chain's CDR3 is CASRRLAGETGELFF. The CDR3 DNA reads TGTGCCAGCAGAAGACTAGCGGGAGAAACCGGGGAGCTGTTTTTT.

The J gene is TRBJ1-1, the V gene TRBV6-5; 10 nucleotides match TRBD1. The CDR3 totals 14 residues. V dropped 8 bases and J dropped 4; count of bases not matched to a gene: 7. CDR1 is MNHEY, CDR2 SVGAGI, per germline. For the CDR3, the DNA is TGTGCCAGCGAACCGGGACAGGGGAGCACTGAAGCTTTCTTT. Its translation is CASEPGQGSTEAFF.

V usage is TRBV11-2 and J usage is TRBJ2-7; D remains ambiguous. The CDR3 is made up of 12 amino acids. V lost 1 base and J 2 bases, leaving 3 bases between the germline ends. Germline-derived CDR1 and CDR2 are SGHAT and FQNNGV. CDR3 DNA: TGTGCCAGCAGCTTAGTCACCTACGAGCAGTACTTC. This encodes CASSLVTYEQYF.

This clone has a handful of counts. The chain has TRBV5-1 and TRBJ1-1, with D unresolved. V lost 0 bases and J lost 1, with 13 bases in between. The length of the CDR3 is 16 residues. The germline V gene has CDR1 SGHRS and CDR2 YFSETQ. The CDR3 DNA is TGCGCCAGCAGCTTGGCCATTGTCAGAGAGAACACTGAAGCTTTCTTT. It is translated as CASSLAIVRENTEAFF. Filled out from reference TRBV5-1 and TRBJ1-1, the complete variable domain reads KAGVTQTPRYLIKTRGQQVTLSCSPISGHRSVSWYQQTPGQGLQFLFEYFSETQRNKGNFPGRFSGRQFSNSRSEMNVSTLELGDSALYLCASSLAIVRENTEAFFGQGTRLTVV.

This clone was seen a handful of times. The chain combines TRBV9 with TRBJ2-3; 10 bases are a match to TRBD2. This CDR3 has 17 residues. Trimming removed 0 bases from V and 4 bases from J; junction bases left unmatched: 8. Germline loops: CDR1 SGDLS, CDR2 YYNGEE. Here the CDR3 reads CASSVVPLAGEADTQYF. The CDR3 nucleotides are TGTGCCAGCAGCGTAGTTCCTCTAGCGGGAGAGGCAGATACGCAGTATTTT. The variable domain in full, with the rest retrieved from reference TRBV9 and TRBJ2-3, is DSGVTQTPKHLITATGQRVTLRCSPRSGDLSVYWYQQSLDQGLQFLIQYYNGEERAKGNILERFSAQQFPDLHSELNLSSLELGDSALYFCASSVVPLAGEADTQYFGPGTRLTVL.

The genes are TRBV27 and TRBJ1-2; possible D gene TRBD1, 5 bases. The CDR3 has 13 residues. Deletions cut 6 bases from V and 8 bases from J, with 16 bases between. Germline lookup yields CDR1 MNHEY and CDR2 SMNVEV (reference sequence). The chain's CDR3 is CASRPRPGRGYTF. In DNA, the CDR3 is TGTGCCAGCAGACCTCGCCCGGGGCGGGGCTACACCTTC.

V usage is TRBV2 and J usage is TRBJ1-1; unclear D gene. The CDR3 loop spans 12 amino acids. Trimming took 5 bases from V and 4 from J, leaving 8 bases between them. Germline CDR1 SNHLY, CDR2 FYNNEI. CDR3 residues: CASSPAFTEAFF. In nucleotides, the CDR3 is TGTGCCAGCAGTCCGGCCTTCACTGAAGCTTTCTTT.

This clone was observed a handful of times. The chain couples TRBV7-9 to TRBJ2-1; D gene unclear. The length of the CDR3 is 13 residues. Between the trimmed V and J ends, which lost 5 bases and 10 bases, there was a span of 15 bases. The germline V gene encodes CDR1 SEHNR and CDR2 FQNEAQ (reference sequence). CDR3 DNA: TGTGCCAGCAGCACCCGACTTTCCTGGGAGCAGTTCTTC. It is translated as CASSTRLSWEQFF.

This chain links TRBV28 with TRBJ2-1; no reliable D call. Germline assignment: CDR1 MDHEN and CDR2 SYDVKM. This CDR3 is built from 15 residues. Between the trimmed V and J ends, which lost 6 bases and 2 bases, there was a span of 14 bases. This chain's CDR3 is CASSHPLGTYNEQFF. CDR3 bases: TGTGCCAGCAGCCACCCCTTGGGTACCTACAATGAGCAGTTCTTC.

V usage is TRBV28 and J usage is TRBJ2-7; 7 bases agree with TRBD1. Unmatched junction bases numbered 12, after V lost 10 bases and J lost 6 bases. Germline V gene sequence: CDR1 MDHEN, CDR2 SYDVKM. This CDR3 has 13 residues. Here the CDR3 DNA reads TGTGCCAACCGCCGACAGGGTGATCGCGAGCAGTACTTC. Amino acid sequence: CANRRQGDREQYF. Full variable domain (rest looked up from reference TRBV28 and TRBJ2-7): DVKVTQSSRYLVKRTGEKVFLECVQDMDHENMFWYRQDPGLGLRLIYFSYDVKMKEKGDIPEGYSVSREKKERFSLILESASTNQTSMYLCANRRQGDREQYFGPGTRLTVT.

The chain couples TRBV25-1 to TRBJ2-1; D not certain. Trimming shortened V by 5 bases and J by 9 bases, and 5 bases separated the two germline ends. In germline, CDR1 is MGHDK, CDR2 SYGVNS. The CDR3 totals 10 residues. The CDR3: CASSSTEQFF. CDR3 DNA: TGTGCCAGCAGTTCGACTGAGCAGTTCTTC. The full variable domain, in which reference TRBV25-1 and TRBJ2-1 provide the parts outside the CDR3, is EADIYQTPRYLVIGTGKKITLECSQTMGHDKMYWYQQDPGMELHLIHYSYGVNSTEKGDLSSESTVSRIRTEHFPLTLESARPSHTSQYLCASSSTEQFFGPGTRLTVL.

This clone was observed once. The gene calls are TRBV9 and TRBJ2-5; 7 bases map to TRBD1. The V segment lost 3 bases and the J segment 2 bases; nucleotides outside the gene matches: 4. Germline values: CDR1 SGDLS, CDR2 YYNGEE. CDR3 length: 14 amino acids. CDR3 sequence reads: CASSAGQPQETQYF. The CDR3 DNA is TGTGCCAGCAGCGCGGGACAGCCACAAGAGACCCAGTACTTC. Complete variable domain (other parts from reference TRBV9 and TRBJ2-5): DSGVTQTPKHLITATGQRVTLRCSPRSGDLSVYWYQQSLDQGLQFLIQYYNGEERAKGNILERFSAQQFPDLHSELNLSSLELGDSALYFCASSAGQPQETQYFGPGTRLLVL.

This chain joins TRBV7-9 and TRBJ2-7, with 11 nucleotides matching TRBD2. This CDR3 region has 17 residues. Germline loops: CDR1 SEHNR, CDR2 FQNEAQ (reference sequence). V lost 1 base to trimming and J lost 6 bases; unmatched junction nucleotides: 11. In DNA, the CDR3 is TGTGCCAGCAGCTTAGAAGCGGCTAGCGGGAGGAACAGCGAGCAGTACTTC. Protein sequence: CASSLEAASGRNSEQYF.

The rearrangement joins TRBV2 to TRBJ2-7, with TRBD1 matching 8 bases. This CDR3 comprises 13 residues. Germline values: CDR1 SNHLY, CDR2 FYNNEI. Trimming removed 6 bases from V and 2 bases from J; junction bases left unmatched: 3. The CDR3 reads CASRDRVPYEQYF. Here the CDR3 DNA reads TGTGCCAGCAGGGACAGGGTCCCCTACGAGCAGTACTTC.

This clone turned up a few times. Other DNA sequences from this sample encode an identical CDR3 as well. The rearrangement links TRBV9 to TRBJ2-2; tentatively, D is TRBD2 (5 bases). The CDR3 totals 13 residues. The germline V gene has CDR1 SGDLS and CDR2 YYNGEE. Trimming took off 2 bases at V and 5 bases at J, with 7 bases between the two ends. The CDR3 loop reads CASSVGGTGELFF. DNA for the CDR3: TGTGCCAGCAGCGTCGGAGGAACCGGGGAGCTGTTTTTT.

This clone was observed a single time. This rearrangement joins TRBV5-1 to TRBJ2-7; 8 bases are shared with TRBD1. Per the germline V gene, CDR1 is SGHRS and CDR2 is YFSETQ. The CDR3 consists of 17 residues. The V and J ends lost 7 bases and 0 bases, in that order; junction bases with no gene match: 15. The CDR3 nucleotides read TGCGCCAGCGGAACCGGACAGGGCGTCAAAAGCTCCTACGAGCAGTACTTC. It translates to CASGTGQGVKSSYEQYF.

This clone occurred many times. J is TRBJ1-5 and V is TRBV28; D ambiguous. Germline values: CDR1 MDHEN, CDR2 SYDVKM. This CDR3 has 16 amino acids. Trimming removed 1 base at V and 4 bases at J, with 14 bases between. The CDR3 reads CASSLSLPGVNQPQHF. The CDR3 coding sequence is TGTGCCAGCAGTTTATCTCTCCCTGGGGTTAATCAGCCCCAGCATTTT. The variable domain in full, completed from reference TRBV28 and TRBJ1-5, reads DVKVTQSSRYLVKRTGEKVFLECVQDMDHENMFWYRQDPGLGLRLIYFSYDVKMKEKGDIPEGYSVSREKKERFSLILESASTNQTSMYLCASSLSLPGVNQPQHFGDGTRLSIL.

The V gene is TRBV13, the J gene TRBJ2-4; D is ambiguous. The CDR3 is made up of 13 amino acids. Germline V gene data show CDR1 as PRHDT and CDR2 as FYEKMQ (reference sequence). Trimming took off 3 bases at V and 9 bases at J, with 12 bases between the two ends. The CDR3 spells CASSFVGFGIQYF. The CDR3 DNA reads as TGTGCCAGCAGCTTTGTGGGATTTGGCATTCAGTACTTC.

In regard to this clone: This may be a read error, as it is one base from a much larger clone. The rearrangement uses TRBV5-5 and TRBJ2-1; D is unresolved. CDR1 and CDR2 from the germline V gene are SGHKS and YYEKEE (reference sequence). Trimming took 3 bases from V and 5 from J, leaving 3 bases between them. The CDR3 is 11 amino acids. The CDR3, as DNA: TGTGCCAGCAGCTCAAACAATGAGCAGTTCTTC. Encoded protein: CASSSNNEQFF.

The V gene is TRBV27, the J gene TRBJ1-5; D gene uncertain. This CDR3 comprises 13 residues. Germline lookup yields CDR1 MNHEY and CDR2 SMNVEV (reference sequence). V was cut by 10 bases and J by 5 bases, with 15 bases left in between. DNA for the CDR3: TGTGCCACCGATCGCCGGGTTTATCAGCCCCAGCATTTT. Protein product: CATDRRVYQPQHF.

The chain links TRBV7-9 to TRBJ1-1; D uncertain. The V gene's germline CDR1 is SEHNR and CDR2 FQNEAQ (reference sequence). The CDR3 runs to 11 residues. Trimming removed 6 bases from V and 10 bases from J, with 12 bases in between. DNA of the CDR3: TGTGCCAGCAGGCCAGGACCGGCAGCTTTCTTT. This codes for CASRPGPAAFF.

CDR3 loop: CASSDSTGHTDTQYF. DNA of the CDR3: TGTGCCAGCAGTGACTCGACAGGGCACACAGATACGCAGTATTTT. V usage is TRBV6-4 and J usage is TRBJ2-3, with 7 nucleotides matching TRBD1. V was clipped by 0 bases and J by 2 bases; unmatched bases: 2. This CDR3 contains 15 residues. CDR1 and CDR2 (germline): MRHNA, SNTAGT.

This chain links TRBV29-1 with TRBJ2-3; a possible D gene is TRBD1 (6 bases). The CDR3 totals 14 residues. Germline V gene sequence: CDR1 SQVTM, CDR2 ANQGSEA. Trimming pared 7 bases from V and 2 bases from J, leaving 16 bases between. CDR3 in amino acids: CSGQATQNTDTQYF. The CDR3 bases are TGCAGCGGACAGGCGACCCAGAACACAGATACGCAGTATTTT.

In the case of this clone: Other DNA sequences of this sample code for an identical CDR3. This sequence joins TRBV9 and TRBJ2-7; 7 bases line up with TRBD1. Looked up from germline, CDR1 is SGDLS and CDR2 is YYNGEE. The length of the CDR3 is 14 residues. V was clipped by 0 bases and J by 4 bases; unmatched bases: 4. The CDR3 nucleotides are TGTGCCAGCAGCGTAGGAGGGACAGCATACGAGCAGTACTTC. Its protein product is CASSVGGTAYEQYF.

The chain combines TRBV6-6 with TRBJ2-3; TRBD1 or TRBD2 may be the D gene (5 bases each). V lost 6 bases to trimming and J lost 7 bases, with 20 bases between them. CDR1 MNHNY and CDR2 SVGAGI come from the germline V gene (reference sequence). This CDR3 is built from 15 residues. CDR3 in DNA: TGTGCCAGCAGCCGATACGGGGCTCCCCTGAATACGCAGTATTTT. Translating gives CASSRYGAPLNTQYF.

The V gene is TRBV4-1, the J gene TRBJ2-7; 7 bases are a match to TRBD2. Trimming removed 2 bases from V and 7 bases from J; junction bases left unmatched: 2. Germline V gene sequence: CDR1 MGHRA, CDR2 YSYEKL. This CDR3 is 12 amino acids long. CDR3 DNA: TGCGCCAGCAGCCAACCGCGGGGGGAGCAGTACTTC. Translation: CASSQPRGEQYF.

The genes are TRBV18 and TRBJ2-1, with D possibly matching TRBD1 (6 bases). CDR3 size: 16 residues. Per the germline V gene, CDR1 is KGHSH and CDR2 is LQKENI. Deletions cut 2 bases from V and 0 bases from J, with 11 bases between. The CDR3 protein is CASSPAGATSYNEQFF. The CDR3 coding sequence is TGTGCCAGCTCACCAGCAGGGGCCACCTCCTACAATGAGCAGTTCTTC.

This clone was counted once. The V call is TRBV7-6, the J call TRBJ2-2; the D gene is possibly TRBD1 (5 bases). The length of the CDR3 is 15 residues. Germline V gives CDR1 SGHVS, CDR2 FNYEAQ. Deletions cut 5 bases from V and 0 bases from J, with 10 bases between. The CDR3 loop is CASSKAGTNTGELFF. Here the CDR3 DNA reads TGTGCCAGCAGCAAAGCAGGGACGAACACCGGGGAGCTGTTTTTT.

The V and J genes are TRBV21-1 and TRBJ2-7. TRBV21-1 is annotated as a pseudogene. This CDR3 has 15 amino acids. The CDR3 bases are TGTGCCAGCAGCACCCCCCCCGCCCGAACCTACGAGCAGTACTTC. This sequence encodes CASSTPPARTYEQYF.